The rows below give T cell receptor beta chains drawn from one sample of a study of post-analysis software for immune sequencing data. TCRdb used MiXCR to reprocess the PCR reads, holding one entry per CDR3 protein. The data show hundreds of thousands of distinct CDR3 sequences, approximately 59% seen once. Source material: blood. The receptor source for this set is a girl aged 2 to 10 with multiple sclerosis. CDR3s include the opening cysteine and the closing phenylalanine or tryptophan. D genes are given only for firm matches. Size is omitted from some rows. Given values are once, few, many or a class for expanded clones.

clone_size	v_call	d_call	j_call	cdr3_aa	cdr3_nt
few	TRBV4-1	-	TRBJ2-6	CASSQVGQGGANVLTF	TGCGCCAGCAGCCAAGTCGGTCAGGGAGGGGCCAACGTCCTGACTTTC
-	TRBV20-1	TRBD2	TRBJ2-6	CSAYNYGGNGANVLTF	TGCAGTGCTTATAACTACGGGGGGAACGGGGCCAACGTCCTGACTTTC
few	TRBV5-5	TRBD1	TRBJ2-3	CASSSSTGGITDTQYF	TGTGCCAGCAGCTCTTCGACAGGGGGCATCACAGATACGCAGTATTTT
few	TRBV7-3	-	TRBJ1-1	CASSLTGGRNTEAFF	TGTGCCAGCAGCTTAACGGGAGGGCGGAACACTGAAGCTTTCTTT
-	TRBV5-1	-	TRBJ2-6	CASSPHSSGANVLTF	TGCGCCAGCAGCCCGCACAGCTCTGGGGCCAACGTCCTGACTTTC
-	TRBV4-1	-	TRBJ1-4	CASSQDAGTNEKLFF	TGCGCCAGCAGCCAAGACGCGGGGACTAATGAAAAACTGTTTTTT
-	TRBV7-2	-	TRBJ2-7	CASSLVMGRGDEQYF	TGTGCCAGCAGCTTAGTTATGGGGCGTGGGGACGAGCAGTACTTC
few	TRBV11-2	-	TRBJ2-1	CASTPGTAYNEQFF	TGTGCCAGCACACCCGGGACGGCCTACAATGAGCAGTTCTTC
-	TRBV18	TRBD1	TRBJ2-1	CASSPYTGETYNEQFF	TGTGCCAGCTCACCTTACACAGGGGAGACCTACAATGAGCAGTTCTTC
-	TRBV7-9	-	TRBJ2-1	CASSPTTGYNEQFF	TGTGCCAGCAGCCCGACTACAGGGTACAATGAGCAGTTCTTC
-	TRBV6-2/TRBV6-3	-	TRBJ2-5	CASYDYQETQYF	TGTGCCAGCTACGATTACCAAGAGACCCAGTACTTC
-	TRBV20-1	TRBD2	TRBJ2-5	CSASEREGFGTQYF	TGCAGTGCTAGTGAGCGGGAGGGTTTTGGGACCCAGTACTTC
-	TRBV7-9	-	TRBJ2-1	CASSLRALNERFF	TGTGCCAGCAGCTTAAGGGCTCTCAATGAGCGGTTCTTC
-	TRBV5-1	TRBD2	TRBJ2-7	CASRPPGGYEQYF	TGCGCCAGCAGACCGCCGGGAGGCTACGAGCAGTACTTC
few	TRBV20-1	TRBD2	TRBJ2-3	CSALQKSPSGSFTDTQYF	TGCAGTGCGTTACAAAAGTCGCCTAGCGGGAGCTTTACAGATACGCAGTATTTT
-	TRBV5-1	-	TRBJ1-5	CASSSDGDQPQHF	TGCGCCAGCAGCTCCGACGGTGATCAGCCCCAGCATTTT
few	TRBV20-1	TRBD2	TRBJ2-7	CSASGLAGRKEYF	TGCAGTGCTAGCGGACTAGCGGGGAGAAAAGAGTACTTC
few	TRBV5-1	-	TRBJ2-1	CASSLALAREQFF	TGCGCCAGCAGCTTGGCTCTAGCACGTGAGCAGTTCTTC
few	TRBV7-9	TRBD2	TRBJ2-1	CASSLRPSGGADSSYNEQFF	TGTGCCAGCAGCTTAAGGCCTAGCGGGGGGGCTGACAGCTCCTACAATGAGCAGTTCTTC
-	TRBV20-1	-	TRBJ2-7	CSASADSYEQYF	TGCAGTGCTAGTGCAGATAGCTACGAGCAGTACTTC
-	TRBV27	-	TRBJ2-1	CASRSKVLSSYNEQFF	TGTGCCAGTAGATCAAAGGTCCTGAGCTCCTACAATGAGCAGTTCTTC
-	TRBV9	-	TRBJ2-1	CASSARDFYNEQFF	TGTGCCAGCAGCGCAAGGGACTTCTACAATGAGCAGTTCTTC
-	TRBV7-2	TRBD2	TRBJ2-1	CASSLGLAGEPPFF	TGTGCCAGCAGCTTAGGGCTAGCGGGAGAGCCTCCGTTCTTC
few	TRBV12-3/TRBV12-4	-	TRBJ2-5	CASGGTAQETQYF	TGTGCCAGCGGAGGGACAGCACAAGAGACCCAGTACTTC
-	TRBV11-2	TRBD1	TRBJ2-1	CASSPRTGTGDNEQFF	TGTGCCAGCAGCCCTCGCACCGGGACAGGGGACAATGAGCAGTTCTTC
-	TRBV6-6	-	TRBJ1-2	CASSYSLVGSYTF	TGTGCCAGCAGTTACTCGTTAGTGGGGAGCTACACCTTC
-	TRBV7-7	-	TRBJ2-3	CASSFFGGTDTQYF	TGTGCCAGCAGCTTTTTCGGGGGAACAGATACGCAGTATTTT
-	TRBV20-1	-	TRBJ1-6	CSAREGGQGHRVNSPLHF	TGCAGTGCTAGAGAGGGAGGCCAAGGACACAGGGTCAATTCACCCCTCCACTTT
-	TRBV7-9	-	TRBJ1-2	CASSLGQMANYGYTF	TGTGCCAGCAGCTTAGGACAAATGGCTAACTATGGCTACACCTTC
-	TRBV29-1	TRBD1	TRBJ2-7	CSVEDRTGRYEQYF	TGCAGCGTTGAAGATCGGACAGGGCGGTACGAGCAGTACTTC
-	TRBV20-1	TRBD2	TRBJ2-5	CSASLAGGPGETQYF	TGCAGTGCTAGTCTAGCGGGGGGGCCGGGGGAGACCCAGTACTTC
-	TRBV5-1	TRBD2	TRBJ2-1	CASSLASGRADEQFF	TGCGCCAGCAGCTTGGCTAGCGGGAGGGCCGATGAGCAGTTCTTC
-	TRBV6-1	-	TRBJ2-7	CASSEERDNEQYF	TGTGCCAGCAGTGAAGAGCGGGACAACGAGCAGTACTTC
-	TRBV5-1	TRBD2	TRBJ2-3	CASSMPGQASRLAGGPSIDTQYF	TGCGCCAGCAGCATGCCGGGACAGGCATCCCGTTTAGCGGGAGGGCCTTCGATAGATACGCAGTATTTT
-	TRBV7-4	TRBD1	TRBJ2-5	CASSSPPTGGNQETQYF	TGTGCCAGCAGCTCGCCCCCAACAGGGGGCAACCAAGAGACCCAGTACTTC
-	TRBV20-1	TRBD2	TRBJ2-1	CSAKIAGGRETQFF	TGCAGTGCTAAAATAGCGGGGGGGCGGGAGACCCAGTTCTTC
-	TRBV5-1	-	TRBJ1-5	CASSPDSNNQPQHF	TGCGCCAGCAGCCCTGACAGCAATAATCAGCCCCAGCATTTT
-	TRBV9	TRBD1	TRBJ1-2	CASSPAPGQTYGYTF	TGTGCCAGCAGCCCCGCACCGGGACAGACCTATGGCTACACCTTC
-	TRBV10-3	TRBD2	TRBJ2-7	CAISEVTSGNYEQYF	TGTGCCATCAGTGAGGTGACTAGCGGGAACTACGAGCAGTACTTC
-	TRBV12-3/TRBV12-4	-	TRBJ2-4	CASTLTLAKNIQYF	TGTGCCAGCACCCTAACTCTAGCCAAAAACATTCAGTACTTC
-	TRBV11-2	TRBD2	TRBJ2-7	CASRRPGLAASYEQYF	TGTGCCAGCAGAAGACCGGGACTAGCGGCCTCCTACGAGCAGTACTTC
-	TRBV29-1	-	TRBJ1-1	CSGRAGNTEAFF	TGCAGCGGTCGCGCAGGGAACACTGAAGCTTTCTTT
-	TRBV6-1	-	TRBJ2-7	CASSESGQRDEQYF	TGTGCCAGCAGTGAAAGTGGGCAGCGGGACGAGCAGTACTTC
-	TRBV5-1	-	TRBJ2-7	CASSLSPTTSYEQYF	TGCGCCAGCAGCCTCTCCCCCACCACCTCATACGAGCAGTACTTC
-	TRBV20-1	TRBD2	TRBJ2-3	CSASKRAGGRNTDTQYF	TGCAGTGCTAGTAAGCGAGCGGGAGGAAGGAACACAGATACGCAGTATTTT
once	TRBV2	-	TRBJ2-3	CASSELRTRGDTQYF	TGTGCCAGCAGTGAATTACGGACCCGCGGAGATACGCAGTATTTT
-	TRBV12-3/TRBV12-4	-	TRBJ2-3	CASRLGQPTDTQYF	TGTGCCAGCAGGTTAGGACAGCCCACAGATACGCAGTATTTT
few	TRBV10-3	-	TRBJ2-6	CAISPSGSGSGANVLTF	TGTGCCATCAGTCCCTCCGGTTCCGGCTCTGGGGCCAACGTCCTGACTTTC
-	TRBV12-3/TRBV12-4	-	TRBJ2-5	CASGLQETQYF	TGTGCCAGCGGGCTACAAGAGACCCAGTACTTC
-	TRBV4-2	-	TRBJ2-4	CASSQDILAKNIQYF	TGTGCCAGCAGCCAAGACATCCTAGCCAAAAACATTCAGTACTTC
-	TRBV2	-	TRBJ2-3	CASRGGTATDTQYF	TGTGCCAGCAGGGGCGGGACAGCCACAGATACGCAGTATTTT
once	TRBV20-1	-	TRBJ2-1	CSARVRPGAGYNEQFF	TGCAGTGCTAGAGTAAGGCCCGGCGCGGGCTACAATGAGCAGTTCTTC
-	TRBV15	TRBD1	TRBJ2-5	CATSRDKAGGKETQYF	TGTGCCACCAGCAGAGATAAGGCAGGGGGCAAAGAGACCCAGTACTTC
-	TRBV7-9	TRBD2	TRBJ2-7	CASSWGLAGGDSSYEQYF	TGTGCCAGCAGCTGGGGACTAGCGGGAGGAGACAGCTCCTACGAGCAGTACTTC
-	TRBV9	-	TRBJ2-7	CASSALLDYEQYF	TGTGCCAGCAGCGCCCTACTAGACTACGAGCAGTACTTC
-	TRBV6-4	TRBD1	TRBJ2-7	CASSPGDREFGNEQYF	TGTGCCAGCAGTCCGGGTGACAGGGAATTTGGTAACGAGCAGTACTTC
-	TRBV7-9	-	TRBJ1-1	CASSRTESEAFF	TGTGCCAGCAGCCGCACAGAATCTGAAGCTTTCTTT
once	TRBV20-1	TRBD1	TRBJ2-6	CSARWQGASGANVLTF	TGCAGTGCTAGGTGGCAGGGGGCTTCTGGGGCCAACGTCCTGACTTTC
-	TRBV20-1	-	TRBJ2-5	CSAHHTTTGETQYF	TGCAGTGCTCACCACACCACAACGGGGGAGACCCAGTACTTC